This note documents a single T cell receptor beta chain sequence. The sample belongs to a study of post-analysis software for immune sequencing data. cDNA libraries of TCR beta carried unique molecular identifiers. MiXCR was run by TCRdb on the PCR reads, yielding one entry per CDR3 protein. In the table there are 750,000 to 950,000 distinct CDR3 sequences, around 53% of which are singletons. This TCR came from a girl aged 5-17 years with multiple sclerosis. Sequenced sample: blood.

The CDR3 DNA is TGCAGCGGGACTAGCAGCACAGATACGCAGTATTTT. This codes for CSGTSSTDTQYF. The chain uses TRBV29-1 and TRBJ2-3; 8 nucleotides line up with TRBD2. V shed 7 bases and J 0 bases; nucleotides not matched to a gene: 0. This CDR3 comprises 12 residues. The germline V gene has CDR1 SQVTM and CDR2 ANQGSEA.